One sample yielded the 8 T cell receptor beta chains listed below, sequenced in a study of tumor-infiltrating lymphocytes in primary liver carcinoma. For blood RNA, unsorted whole blood served as the source, and germline DNA was extracted too. Starting from around 510 ng of total RNA, TCR beta cDNA was produced with a primer in the constant region. Libraries of TCR beta came from three nested multiplex PCR rounds with slightly modified ARM-PCR. Both of the initial two PCR rounds ran for 10 cycles and employed TRBV1-TRBV30 forward primers alongside a C-beta reverse primer. TCRdb fed the multiplex PCR reads into MiXCR, producing one record per CDR3 protein. The data hold approximately 320,000 distinct CDR3 sequences, with roughly three fifths observed a single time. The sample comprised peripheral blood. These receptors all come from a woman under 40 with primary liver carcinoma and hepatitis B virus infection.

V and J are TRBV6-5 and TRBJ2-7, with D tentatively TRBD2 (5 bases). Germline V gene sequence: CDR1 MNHEY, CDR2 SVGAGI. The CDR3 extends over 17 amino acids. V lost 2 bases and J 6 bases, leaving 23 bases between the germline ends. Here the CDR3 reads CASSYAGARGSRVEQYF. In nucleotides, the CDR3 is TGTGCCAGCAGTTACGCCGGAGCACGTGGGAGTAGGGTCGAGCAGTACTTC.

As concerns this clonotype: The junction departs from the called germline gene at one end, perhaps through a read error. The chain uses TRBV4-2 and TRBJ2-7; no reliable D call. The CDR3 is made up of 13 amino acids. The germline V gene encodes CDR1 LGHNA and CDR2 YNFKEQ. The DNA of the CDR3 is TGTGCCACCAGCCAACCAGGTGAGTACGAACAGTACTTC. Protein sequence: CATSQPGEYEQYF.

Details on this clonotype: Since no conserved phenylalanine or tryptophan closes the CDR3, a read error is the likely cause. This sequence joins TRBV11-2 and TRBJ2-5, with TRBD1 matching 9 bases. The ends lost 0 bases at V and 5 bases at J; junction bases unmatched: 7. The germline V gene has CDR1 SGHAT and CDR2 FQNNGV. This CDR3 has 16 amino acids. The CDR3 is CASSLEGTGFGETQYL. As DNA, the CDR3 is TGTGCCAGCAGCTTAGAAGGGACAGGGTTTGGGGAGACCCAGTACCTC.

The V call is TRBV7-9, the J call TRBJ2-5; tentative D call: TRBD2 (5 bases). Germline-derived CDR1 and CDR2 are SEHNR and FQNEAQ (reference sequence). The CDR3 is 13 residues long. With 3 bases removed from V and 5 bases from J, the gap between germline ends came to 10 bases. CDR3 amino acids: CASSLDLTETQYF. In nucleotides, the CDR3 is TGTGCCAGCAGCTTGGACTTGACGGAGACCCAGTACTTC.

V gene TRBV6-5 combines with J gene TRBJ2-2; D unclear. The germline V and J ends were trimmed by 2 bases and 4 bases, with 8 bases remaining between them. The CDR3 runs 14 residues. The germline CDR1 and CDR2 sequences are MNHEY and SVGAGI. The CDR3 DNA sequence: TGTGCCAGCAGTTACGCGCTATCCACCGGGGAGCTGTTTTTT. Translated: CASSYALSTGELFF.

Worth noting for this clonotype: A much larger clone differs by one base, so this may be a read error. The rearrangement joins TRBV12-3 or TRBV12-4 to TRBJ1-2; D not resolved. The ends were cut back, 5 bases at V and 9 bases at J, with 13 bases in the middle. The CDR3 spans 12 residues. The CDR3, as DNA: TGTGCCAGCAGTCCGTGGGCGAGTCGCTACACCTTC. Amino acids: CASSPWASRYTF.

Comment on this clonotype: The junction departs from the called germline gene at one end, perhaps through a read error. The chain uses TRBV7-8 and TRBJ1-6; D unresolved. The CDR3 has 15 amino acids. Looked up from germline, CDR1 is SGHVS and CDR2 is FQNEAQ. CDR3 bases: TGTGCCAGCAGCTTAGGACCGACCAATTTTGAGGCCCTCCTCTTT. Protein product: CASSLGPTNFEALLF.

As to this clonotype: Its ends do not fully match the called genes, so a read error is possible. The CDR3 region has the DNA TGTGTCAGCAGCCCGGGCCGTAGCTCCTACAATGAGCAGTTCTTT. Translation: CVSSPGRSSYNEQFF. The V call is TRBV11-2, the J call TRBJ2-1; D uncertain. In germline, CDR1 is SGHAT, CDR2 FQNNGV. The CDR3 length is 15 residues.